The entry below gives a single T cell receptor (beta chain) sequence along with its context. Alongside a J-beta primer mix, a sample-barcoded 5' primer served in a second PCR lasting about 7 to 12 cycles. Each sample provided no less than 2.5 million CDR3-containing paired-end reads. From the 5' RACE reads, TCRdb called clonotypes with MiXCR, one entry per CDR3 protein. The data contain approximately 690,000 distinct CDR3 sequences, 35% to 50% of them seen just once; the ten biggest clones take up around 32%. The source of the sample is a study of blood T cells in healthy people across ages. Germline lookup yields CDR1 SNHLY and CDR2 FYNNEI. V lost 7 bases to trimming and J lost 5 bases; unmatched junction nucleotides: 9. This CDR3 is built from 15 residues.

The genes are TRBV2 and TRBJ2-5; 11 bases match TRBD2. Sequenced: blood. This clonotype originated in a man aged 80 or over in good health. CDR3 sequence reads: CASINSGRARETQYF. CDR3 in DNA: TGTGCCAGCATAAATAGCGGGAGGGCGCGGGAGACCCAGTACTTC.